Below, 26 T cell receptor beta chains from the same sample are listed, as sequenced in a study of cytomegalovirus exposure and HLA in healthy donors. It was with 60 Vbeta and 13 Jbeta primers that the PCR ran. TCRdb's table, derived via immunoSEQ multiplex PCR, lists solely in-frame clones and lacks some. The sample has about 190,000 clones, under 80% seen once; the top ten hold about 5%. Source material: PBMCs. All receptors come from a man aged 25-40 years in good health and CMV-seropositive.

This chain joins TRBV15 and TRBJ1-5; 7 positions agree with TRBD1. The CDR3 covers 16 residues. With 2 bases clipped from V and 6 bases from J, the junction kept 10 bases outside the gene matches. Looked up from germline, CDR1 is LNHNV and CDR2 is YYDKDF (reference sequence). The CDR3: CATSRQKDRVGQPQHF. The CDR3 DNA reads TGTGCCACCAGCAGACAAAAAGACAGGGTCGGTCAGCCCCAGCATTTT.

The rearrangement uses TRBV30 and TRBJ2-2; D possibly corresponds to TRBD2 (5 bases). This CDR3 contains 13 residues. Per germline, CDR1 GTSNPN and CDR2 SVGIG (reference sequence). V lost 8 bases to trimming and J lost 2 bases, with 12 bases between them. CDR3 region: CARTRGNTGELFF. The DNA of the CDR3 is TGTGCCCGAACACGGGGAAACACCGGGGAGCTGTTTTTT.

The V call is TRBV27, the J call TRBJ2-7; 10 nucleotides agree with TRBD1. Trimming at V came to 5 bases and at J to 6 bases, leaving 7 bases not matched to a gene. The CDR3 totals 14 residues. CDR1 is MNHEY, CDR2 SMNVEV, per germline (reference sequence). CDR3 sequence reads: CASSPRTGGGEQYF. CDR3 sequence (DNA): TGTGCCAGCAGTCCCCGGACAGGGGGGGGCGAGCAGTACTTC.

The V gene is TRBV6-5, the J gene TRBJ2-3; tentative D call: TRBD1 (5 bases). CDR1 is MNHEY and CDR2 is SVGAGI in the germline V gene. V was clipped by 8 bases and J by 10 bases, with 13 bases between them. CDR3 length: 11 residues. CDR3 region: CASRQGKAQYF. The DNA of the CDR3 is TGTGCCAGCCGGCAGGGAAAGGCGCAGTATTTT.

V usage is TRBV20-1 and J usage is TRBJ1-2; the D gene is possibly TRBD1 (5 bases). CDR1 DFQATT and CDR2 SNEGSKA come from the germline V gene (reference sequence). Trimming pared 3 bases from V and 7 bases from J, leaving 9 bases between. The CDR3 length is 11 residues. CDR3 loop: CSARQGGGYTF. The CDR3 bases are TGCAGTGCTAGGCAGGGTGGTGGCTACACCTTC.

The chain recombines TRBV7-9 with TRBJ1-1; perhaps TRBD1 as D (5 bases). V dropped 5 bases and J dropped 5 bases, with 12 bases sitting between them. The V gene's germline CDR1 is SEHNR and CDR2 FQNEAQ (reference sequence). The CDR3 runs 13 residues. As DNA, the CDR3 is TGTGCCAGCAGCCCCGGGCGGGGGACTGAAGCTTTCTTT. Protein: CASSPGRGTEAFF.

The rearrangement links TRBV7-2 to TRBJ2-3, with D perhaps matching TRBD2 (7 bases). V lost 4 bases and J 0 bases, leaving 11 bases between the germline ends. Germline lookup yields CDR1 SGHTA and CDR2 FQGNSA. The CDR3 covers 15 residues. The chain's CDR3 is CASSSRGASTDTQYF. CDR3 coding DNA: TGTGCCAGCAGCTCCCGGGGGGCCAGCACAGATACGCAGTATTTT.

Regarding this clone: Other DNA sequences in this sample translate to the same CDR3. This chain uses TRBV10-3 with TRBJ2-5; TRBD2 agrees at 8 bases. The CDR3 has 13 amino acids. The germline V gene encodes CDR1 ENHRY and CDR2 SYGVKD. V shed 2 bases and J 5 bases; nucleotides not matched to a gene: 1. This CDR3 is CAISEREGETQYF. The CDR3 coding sequence is TGTGCCATCAGTGAGCGGGAGGGGGAGACCCAGTACTTC.

The table lists this clone with a few counts. The rearrangement links TRBV29-1 to TRBJ2-2; D unresolved. Germline CDR1 reads SQVTM; CDR2 reads ANQGSEA. Trimming shortened V by 8 bases and J by 3 bases, and 10 bases separated the two germline ends. This CDR3 contains 12 residues. DNA of the CDR3: TGCAGCCACTATAGGTACACCGGGGAGCTGTTTTTT. Protein: CSHYRYTGELFF.

The chain has TRBV28 and TRBJ2-7; 7 bases fit TRBD1. CDR3 size: 16 residues. The J segment lost 0 bases and the V segment lost 2 bases, leaving 7 bases of the junction unmatched. From germline, CDR1 is MDHEN and CDR2 SYDVKM. In nucleotides, the CDR3 is TGTGCCAGCAGTTTAGGACAGGTCCGGAGCTCCTACGAGCAGTACTTC. It translates to CASSLGQVRSSYEQYF.

V gene TRBV18 combines with J gene TRBJ2-5; TRBD1 aligns across 9 bases. The CDR3 spans 15 residues. CDR1 is KGHSH and CDR2 is LQKENI in the germline V gene. V was pared by 3 bases and J by 5 bases, with 7 bases of the junction left unmatched. CDR3 nucleotides: TGTGCCAGCTCACCGGCACAGGGGGCACGGGAGACCCAGTACTTC. It yields the protein CASSPAQGARETQYF.

The chain couples TRBV27 to TRBJ1-5; tentatively, D is TRBD1 (5 bases). Trimming took 1 base from V and 3 from J, leaving 10 bases between them. The V gene's germline CDR1 is MNHEY and CDR2 SMNVEV (reference sequence). CDR3 length: 15 residues. CDR3 nucleotides: TGTGCCAGCAGTTTATGGGGCCAGAACAATCAGCCCCAGCATTTT. Translation: CASSLWGQNNQPQHF.

The V call is TRBV12-5, the J call TRBJ2-6, with a tentative D call TRBD1 (5 bases). The germline CDR1 and CDR2 sequences are LGHNT and FRNRAP. The CDR3 is 19 residues long. Deletions cut 3 bases from V and 0 bases from J, with 18 bases between. CDR3 DNA sequence: TGTGCTAGTGGTTTCTCACATTTTACAGGAGCCTCTGGGGCCAACGTCCTGACTTTC. Translation gives CASGFSHFTGASGANVLTF.

Points on this clone: The CDR3 ends on some other residue instead of the conserved phenylalanine or tryptophan, so this is likely a read error. The chain carries TRBV19 and TRBJ1-5; 8 bases are a match to TRBD1. CDR1 is LNHDA and CDR2 is SQIVND in the germline V gene (reference sequence). The CDR3 runs 15 residues. The V segment lost 5 bases and the J segment 3 bases; nucleotides outside the gene matches: 6. CDR3 DNA sequence: TGTGCCAGTAGTCTTCGGACAGGGACCAATCAGCCCCAGCATCTT. Amino acids: CASSLRTGTNQPQHL.

The chain carries TRBV7-8 and TRBJ2-5; 7 bases match TRBD2. The germline CDR1 and CDR2 sequences are SGHVS and FQNEAQ. After removal of 5 bases from V and 2 bases from J, the junction contained 14 bases not matched to a gene. This CDR3 has 17 residues. The CDR3 spells CASSPTIAAAGQETQYF. CDR3 bases: TGTGCCAGCAGCCCCACTATAGCGGCAGCGGGACAAGAGACCCAGTACTTC.

V is TRBV4-1 and J is TRBJ1-2; possibly TRBD1 for D (5 bases). CDR1 is MGHRA and CDR2 is YSYEKL in the germline V gene. The CDR3 has 17 amino acids. The V gene lost 1 base and the J gene lost 4 bases, with 19 bases spanning the gap. The CDR3 coding sequence is TGCGCCAGCAGCCAAGCGTCAGGGAAGGATCGTATCTATGGCTACACCTTC. Its translation: CASSQASGKDRIYGYTF.

The rearrangement joins TRBV9 to TRBJ1-2, with 8 bases lining up with TRBD1. With 0 bases clipped from V and 8 bases from J, the junction kept 6 bases outside the gene matches. The germline CDR1 and CDR2 sequences are SGDLS and YYNGEE. The CDR3 extends over 14 amino acids. Written as DNA, the CDR3 is TGTGCCAGCAGCGTAGCGGACAGGGTATGGGGCTACACCTTC. This sequence encodes CASSVADRVWGYTF.

The V call is TRBV30, the J call TRBJ2-6, with 9 bases that match TRBD1. The CDR3 consists of 18 residues. Germline CDR1 GTSNPN, CDR2 SVGIG (reference sequence). J lost 3 bases, V lost 5 bases, and 14 bases had no gene match. The CDR3 DNA reads as TGTGCCTGGTCGCGGGACAGGGTTAACGTCGGTGGGGCCAACGTCCTGACTTTC. As protein: CAWSRDRVNVGGANVLTF.

This clone was detected only once. CDR3 in amino acids: CASMTGQGNSPLHF. CDR3 nucleotides: TGTGCCAGCATGACGGGACAGGGTAATTCACCCCTCCACTTT. The chain couples TRBV2 to TRBJ1-6; the match to TRBD1 covers 9 bases. Trimming removed 7 bases from V and 6 bases from J; junction bases left unmatched: 4. The CDR3 is 14 residues long. Germline CDR1 reads SNHLY; CDR2 reads FYNNEI.

This clone was recorded once. The chain uses TRBV10-1 and TRBJ1-5; D perhaps matches TRBD1 (6 bases). This CDR3 spans 15 amino acids. The V end was cut by 4 bases, the J end by 3 bases, with 13 bases between. Germline V gene lookup returns CDR1 WNHNN and CDR2 SYGVQD (reference sequence). Here the CDR3 DNA reads TGCGCCAGCAGTGGGGGGCTAGTACTCAATCAGCCCCAGCATTTT. Its protein is CASSGGLVLNQPQHF.

The chain is built from TRBV7-9 and TRBJ1-2; 7 nucleotides match TRBD1. The CDR3 spans 15 residues. Germline V gene data show CDR1 as SEHNR and CDR2 as FQNEAQ (reference sequence). J gave up 3 bases and V 3 bases, and 7 bases lay outside the gene matches. CDR3 in amino acids: CASSFETGRDYGYTF. The CDR3 DNA reads TGTGCCAGCAGCTTTGAGACAGGGCGGGACTATGGCTACACCTTC.

The chain joins TRBV14 to TRBJ1-1; D might be TRBD1 (6 bases). This CDR3 contains 15 residues. Trimming pared 6 bases from V and 2 bases from J, leaving 16 bases between. Per the germline V gene, CDR1 is SGHDN and CDR2 is FVKESK. This CDR3 is CASRAQGRSNTEAFF. The CDR3 DNA reads as TGTGCCAGCAGGGCTCAGGGGCGGTCAAACACTGAAGCTTTCTTT.

The chain uses TRBV30 and TRBJ2-1; 7 bases map to TRBD1. The germline gives CDR1 GTSNPN, CDR2 SVGIG (reference sequence). V gave up 3 bases and J gave up 4 bases; unmatched junction bases: 6. The CDR3 covers 14 residues. Written as DNA, the CDR3 is TGTGCCTGGAGGGGGGACAGCATGTACAATGAGCAGTTCTTC. This encodes CAWRGDSMYNEQFF.

This chain's CDR3 is CASSATGQGLRNIQYF. The CDR3 DNA follows: TGTGCCAGTAGTGCAACCGGACAGGGACTGAGAAACATTCAGTACTTC. The gene calls are TRBV19 and TRBJ2-4; the match to TRBD1 covers 8 bases. The germline V gene has CDR1 LNHDA and CDR2 SQIVND (reference sequence). The length of the CDR3 is 16 residues. V shed 5 bases and J 6 bases; nucleotides not matched to a gene: 12.

The gene calls are TRBV28 and TRBJ2-7; 10 positions match TRBD2. The J segment lost 2 bases and the V segment lost 6 bases, leaving 7 bases of the junction unmatched. The length of the CDR3 is 15 residues. Germline V CDR1 and CDR2: MDHEN, SYDVKM. In DNA form, the CDR3 reads TGTGCCAGCAGCTCTCTAGCGGGAGAGGCCTACGAGCAGTACTTC. Its translation is CASSSLAGEAYEQYF.

The CDR3 DNA reads as TGTGCCAGCAGCCCCCTGCGTAGGCGGCGGACTCAGGACTACGAGCAGTACTTC. It codes for CASSPLRRRRTQDYEQYF. V gene TRBV11-2 combines with J gene TRBJ2-7; TRBD2 might be the D (5 bases). In germline, CDR1 is SGHAT, CDR2 FQNNGV. V lost 5 bases to trimming and J lost 3 bases, with 26 bases between them. The CDR3 length is 18 residues.